The source of this TCR beta chain is a study of blood T cell repertoires in COVID-19. Here immunoSEQ multiplex PCR was the method, and the copy in TCRdb shows in-frame clones only, minus some. The sample contains 70,000 or so clones, 90% of which appear only once. The germline gives CDR1 SGHNT, CDR2 YYREEE (reference sequence). V lost 4 bases, J lost 0 bases, and 9 bases stayed unmatched. The CDR3 covers 16 residues. The chain has TRBV5-4 and TRBJ2-5, with 7 bases lining up with TRBD2. The sample taken for sequencing was peripheral blood. The clonotype was recovered from a woman older than 75 with active COVID-19. The CDR3 sequence is CASSAGGAGYQETQYF. In DNA, the CDR3 is TGTGCCAGCAGCGCGGGCGGAGCGGGGTACCAAGAGACCCAGTACTTC. Using reference TRBV5-4 and TRBJ2-5 for the parts outside the CDR3, the full variable domain is ETGVTQSPTHLIKTRGQQVTLRCSSQSGHNTVSWYQQALGQGPQFIFQYYREEENGRGNFPPRFSGLQFPNYSSELNVNALELDDSALYLCASSAGGAGYQETQYFGPGTRLLVL.